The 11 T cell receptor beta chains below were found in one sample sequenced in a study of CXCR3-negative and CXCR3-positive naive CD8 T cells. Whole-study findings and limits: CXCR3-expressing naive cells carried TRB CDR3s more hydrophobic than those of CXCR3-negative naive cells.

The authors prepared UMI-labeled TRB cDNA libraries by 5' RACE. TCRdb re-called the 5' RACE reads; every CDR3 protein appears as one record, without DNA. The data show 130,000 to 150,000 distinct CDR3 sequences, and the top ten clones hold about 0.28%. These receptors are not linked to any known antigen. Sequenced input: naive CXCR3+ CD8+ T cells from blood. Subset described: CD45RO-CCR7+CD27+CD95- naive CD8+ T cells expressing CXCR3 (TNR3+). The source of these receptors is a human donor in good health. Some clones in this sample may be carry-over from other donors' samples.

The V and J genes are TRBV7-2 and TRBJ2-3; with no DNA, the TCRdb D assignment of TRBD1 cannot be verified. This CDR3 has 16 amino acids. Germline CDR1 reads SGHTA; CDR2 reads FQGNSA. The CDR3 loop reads CASSRGQVPSTDTQYF. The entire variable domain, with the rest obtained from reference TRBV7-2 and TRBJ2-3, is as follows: GAGVSQSPSNKVTEKGKDVELRCDPISGHTALYWYRQSLGQGLEFLIYFQGNSAPDKSGLPSDRFSAERTGGSVSTLTIQRTQQEDSAVYLCASSRGQVPSTDTQYFGPGTRLTVL.

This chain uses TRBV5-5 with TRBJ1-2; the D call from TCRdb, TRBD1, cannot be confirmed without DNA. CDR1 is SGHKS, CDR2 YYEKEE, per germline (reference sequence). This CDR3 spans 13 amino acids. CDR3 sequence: CASSFQGVVGYTF. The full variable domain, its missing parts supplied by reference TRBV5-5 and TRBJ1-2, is DAGVTQSPTHLIKTRGQQVTLRCSPISGHKSVSWYQQVLGQGPQFIFQYYEKEERGRGNFPDRFSARQFPNYSSELNVNALLLGDSALYLCASSFQGVVGYTFGSGTRLTVV.

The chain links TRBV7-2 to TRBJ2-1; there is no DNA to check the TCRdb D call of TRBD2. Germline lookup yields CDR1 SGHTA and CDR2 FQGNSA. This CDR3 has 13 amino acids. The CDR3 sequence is CASSLGLAAEQFF.

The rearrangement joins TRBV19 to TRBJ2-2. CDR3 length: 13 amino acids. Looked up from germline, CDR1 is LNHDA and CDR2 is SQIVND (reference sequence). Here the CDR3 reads CASSILATGELFF.

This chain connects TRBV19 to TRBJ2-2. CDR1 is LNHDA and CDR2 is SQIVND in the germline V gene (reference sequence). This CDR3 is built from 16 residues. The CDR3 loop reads CASSTPGHLNTGELFF.

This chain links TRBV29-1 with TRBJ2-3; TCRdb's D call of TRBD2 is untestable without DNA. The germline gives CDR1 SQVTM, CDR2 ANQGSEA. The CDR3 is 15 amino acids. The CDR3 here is CSVGGGAKFTDTQYF.

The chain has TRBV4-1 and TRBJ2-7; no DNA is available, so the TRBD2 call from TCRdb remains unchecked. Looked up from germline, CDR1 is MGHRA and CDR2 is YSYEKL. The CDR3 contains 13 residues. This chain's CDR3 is CASRGTSTYEQYF.

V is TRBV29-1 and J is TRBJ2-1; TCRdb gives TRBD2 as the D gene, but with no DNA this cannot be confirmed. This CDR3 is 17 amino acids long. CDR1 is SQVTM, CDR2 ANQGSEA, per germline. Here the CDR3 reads CSVASGEAGPRRNEQFF.

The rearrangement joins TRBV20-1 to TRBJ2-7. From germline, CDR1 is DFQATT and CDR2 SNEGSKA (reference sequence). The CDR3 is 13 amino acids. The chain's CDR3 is CSASRRGSYEQYF.

This CDR3 reads CASMEGPTGGELFF. This chain joins TRBV21-1 and TRBJ2-2; there is no DNA to check the TCRdb D call of TRBD2. TRBV21-1 represents a pseudogene. The CDR3 spans 14 residues.

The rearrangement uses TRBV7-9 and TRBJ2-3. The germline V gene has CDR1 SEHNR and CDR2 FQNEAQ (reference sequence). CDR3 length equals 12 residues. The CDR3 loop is CASSLAADTQYF.